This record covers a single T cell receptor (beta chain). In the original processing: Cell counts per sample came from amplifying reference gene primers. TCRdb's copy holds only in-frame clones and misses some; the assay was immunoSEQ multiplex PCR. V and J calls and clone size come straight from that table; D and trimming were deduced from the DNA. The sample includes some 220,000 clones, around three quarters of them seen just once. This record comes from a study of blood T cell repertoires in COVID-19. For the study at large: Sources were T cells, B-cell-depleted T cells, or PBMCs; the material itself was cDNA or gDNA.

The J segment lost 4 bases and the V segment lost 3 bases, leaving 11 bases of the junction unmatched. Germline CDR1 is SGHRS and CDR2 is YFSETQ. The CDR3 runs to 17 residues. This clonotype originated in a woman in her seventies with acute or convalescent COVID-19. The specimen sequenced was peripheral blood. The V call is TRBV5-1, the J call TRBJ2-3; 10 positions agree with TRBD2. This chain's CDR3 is CASSSGIAGGRSDTQYF. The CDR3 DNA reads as TGCGCCAGCAGCTCCGGTATAGCGGGGGGACGATCAGATACGCAGTATTTT. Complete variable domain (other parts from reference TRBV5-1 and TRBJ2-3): KAGVTQTPRYLIKTRGQQVTLSCSPISGHRSVSWYQQTPGQGLQFLFEYFSETQRNKGNFPGRFSGRQFSNSRSEMNVSTLELGDSALYLCASSSGIAGGRSDTQYFGPGTRLTVL.